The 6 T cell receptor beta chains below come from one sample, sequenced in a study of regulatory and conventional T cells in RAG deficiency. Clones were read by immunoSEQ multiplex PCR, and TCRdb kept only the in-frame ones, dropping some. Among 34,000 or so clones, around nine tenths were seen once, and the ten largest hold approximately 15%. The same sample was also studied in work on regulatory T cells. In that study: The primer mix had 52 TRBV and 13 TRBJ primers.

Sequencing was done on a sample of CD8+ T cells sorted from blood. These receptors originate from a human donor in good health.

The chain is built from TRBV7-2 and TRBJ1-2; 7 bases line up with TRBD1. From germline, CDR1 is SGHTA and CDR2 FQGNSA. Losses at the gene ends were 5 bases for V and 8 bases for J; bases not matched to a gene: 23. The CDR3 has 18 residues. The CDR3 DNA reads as TGTGCCAGCAGCGACCTCATTTATCGCGGACAGGCACTTGAGGGCTACACCTTC. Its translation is CASSDLIYRGQALEGYTF.

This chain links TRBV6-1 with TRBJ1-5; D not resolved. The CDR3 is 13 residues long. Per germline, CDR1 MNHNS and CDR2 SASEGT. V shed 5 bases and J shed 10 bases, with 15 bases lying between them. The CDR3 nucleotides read TGTGCCAGCAGTCAGACCGTCGAACGACCCCAGCATTTT. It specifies CASSQTVERPQHF.

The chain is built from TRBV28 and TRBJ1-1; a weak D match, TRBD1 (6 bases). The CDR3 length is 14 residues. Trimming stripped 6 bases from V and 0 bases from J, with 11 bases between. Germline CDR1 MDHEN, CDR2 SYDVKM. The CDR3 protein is CASSLGGLNTEAFF. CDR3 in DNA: TGTGCCAGCAGCCTTGGGGGGCTGAACACTGAAGCTTTCTTT.

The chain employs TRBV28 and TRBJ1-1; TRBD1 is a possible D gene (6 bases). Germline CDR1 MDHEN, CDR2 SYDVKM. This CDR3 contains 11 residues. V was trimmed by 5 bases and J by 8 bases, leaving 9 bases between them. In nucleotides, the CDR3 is TGTGCCAGCAGTCGCGGACAGGAAGCTTTCTTT. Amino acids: CASSRGQEAFF.

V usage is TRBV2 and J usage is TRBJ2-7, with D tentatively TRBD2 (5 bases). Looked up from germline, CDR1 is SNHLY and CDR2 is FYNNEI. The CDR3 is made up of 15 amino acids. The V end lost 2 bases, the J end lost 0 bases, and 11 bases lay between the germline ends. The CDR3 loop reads CASSERGFSSYEQYF. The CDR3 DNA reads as TGTGCCAGCAGTGAAAGAGGGTTTAGCTCCTACGAGCAGTACTTC.

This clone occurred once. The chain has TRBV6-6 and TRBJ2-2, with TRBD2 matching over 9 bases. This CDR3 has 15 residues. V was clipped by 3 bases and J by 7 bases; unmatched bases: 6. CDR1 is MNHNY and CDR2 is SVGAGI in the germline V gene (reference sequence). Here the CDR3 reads CASSYSGRSGGELFF. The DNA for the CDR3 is TGTGCCAGCAGTTATAGCGGGAGATCGGGCGGGGAGCTGTTTTTT.